Listed below are T cell receptor beta chains from one sample, sequenced in a study of shared clonotypes between healthy human individuals. Measured with immunoSEQ multiplex PCR; TCRdb has only the in-frame clones, and not every one. The table records around 1,100,000 clones, roughly 77% of them present only once. The sample comprised memory CD4+ T cells from PBMCs. These receptors were collected from a young man in good health. Some clones in this sample may be carry-over from other donors' samples. Both conserved end residues are part of each CDR3. Each record gives: D gene, V gene, J gene, clone size, CDR3 DNA, CDR3 protein. A D gene is named only where the DNA matches it firmly. Expanded clones are given a class, and other clones once, few, many or no size at all.

NA	TRBV5-4	TRBJ2-1	NA	TGTGCCAGCAGCTTGGGGGCGGGCCGCTCCTACAATGAGCAGTTCTTC	CASSLGAGRSYNEQFF
NA	TRBV29-1	TRBJ2-1	NA	TGCAGCGTCGATACCCGGCTGCCCTACAATGAGCAGTTCTTC	CSVDTRLPYNEQFF
TRBD1	TRBV19	TRBJ2-7	NA	TGTGCCAGTAGTACCACCGAAACAGGGGCTAACTACGAGCAGTACTTC	CASSTTETGANYEQYF
TRBD1	TRBV6-5	TRBJ2-2	once	TGTGCCAAACCCAGGGGGCGTACCGGGGAGCTGTTTTTT	CAKPRGRTGELFF
NA	TRBV10-3	TRBJ1-1	many	TGTGCCATCAGTGACGCGGCAGGGAGGACAGCTGAAGCTTTCTTT	CAISDAAGRTAEAFF
TRBD2	TRBV5-1	TRBJ2-1	NA	TGCGCCAGCAGTTCCAGCGGGAGCGAATACAATGAGCAGTTCTTC	CASSSSGSEYNEQFF
NA	TRBV6-5	TRBJ2-1	NA	TGTGCCAGCAGTTACGCGGGGAACTACAATGAGCAGTTCTTC	CASSYAGNYNEQFF
NA	TRBV6-5	TRBJ1-5	few	TGTGCCAGCAGTTACGAAAGACAGCAGCCCCAGCATTTT	CASSYERQQPQHF
NA	TRBV11-2	TRBJ2-1	once	TGTGCCAGCAGCCAATGGACAGCCAGCTCCTACAATGAGCAGTTCTTC	CASSQWTASSYNEQFF
TRBD2	TRBV11-2	TRBJ2-2	few	TGTGCCAGCAGCTTAACGGGAGGGCCCTCCGGGGAGCTGTTTTTT	CASSLTGGPSGELFF
NA	TRBV7-2	TRBJ1-2	NA	TGTGCCAGCAGCTTAGTCCGGGCCTACACCTTC	CASSLVRAYTF
NA	TRBV18	TRBJ2-2	NA	TGTGCCAGCTCACCGCTAGCACTCAAGAACACCGGGGAGCTGTTTTTT	CASSPLALKNTGELFF
TRBD1	TRBV10-3	TRBJ1-4	once	TGTGCCATCAGTGAGGGACCAGGGACAGCTAATGAAAAACTGTTTTTT	CAISEGPGTANEKLFF
NA	TRBV15	TRBJ1-4	NA	TGTGCCACCAGCAGTAAAGCCGCAACTAATGAAAAACTGTTTTTT	CATSSKAATNEKLFF
TRBD2	TRBV27	TRBJ2-2	NA	TGTGCCAGCAGTTTATATGCGGGGAGCGGGGTTGGTACCGGGGAGCTGTTTTTT	CASSLYAGSGVGTGELFF
NA	TRBV9	TRBJ2-1	few	TGTGCCAGCAGCGTAGATCGGTGGGGGGTTGGTGAGCAGTTCTTC	CASSVDRWGVGEQFF
TRBD2	TRBV27	TRBJ2-6	NA	TGTGCCAGCAGTTCCAGGACTAGCGGCCGCTCTGGGGCCAACGTCCTGACTTTC	CASSSRTSGRSGANVLTF
TRBD1	TRBV11-2	TRBJ1-3	NA	TGTGCCAGCAGCTTAGGCCCTGGGAAAGACAGGGCGGGAAACACCATATATTTT	CASSLGPGKDRAGNTIYF